The T cell receptor (beta chain) under discussion was sequenced for a study of OX40 agonist ivuxolimab in advanced cancers. CDR1 and CDR2 from the germline V gene are MNHNS and SASEGT. V lost 6 bases and J lost 7; bases outside the gene matches: 12. CDR3 length equals 15 residues. Sequencing was performed with immunoSEQ multiplex PCR; in TCRdb, only in-frame clones are kept and a portion is missing. The sample includes 70,000 to 85,000 clones, 65% to 90% of them seen just once. The clonotype was recovered from an adult with an advanced solid tumor such as melanoma, head and neck, liver or kidney cancer. This chain links TRBV6-1 with TRBJ2-7; TRBD1 agrees at 10 bases. The specimen comprised CD4+ or CD8+ T cells sorted from blood, sampled in a trial of the OX40 agonist ivuxolimab. The CDR3 bases are TGTGCCAGCAGGTTGCTAGACAGGGGGCTGCGGGAGCAGTACTTC. Its protein is CASRLLDRGLREQYF.